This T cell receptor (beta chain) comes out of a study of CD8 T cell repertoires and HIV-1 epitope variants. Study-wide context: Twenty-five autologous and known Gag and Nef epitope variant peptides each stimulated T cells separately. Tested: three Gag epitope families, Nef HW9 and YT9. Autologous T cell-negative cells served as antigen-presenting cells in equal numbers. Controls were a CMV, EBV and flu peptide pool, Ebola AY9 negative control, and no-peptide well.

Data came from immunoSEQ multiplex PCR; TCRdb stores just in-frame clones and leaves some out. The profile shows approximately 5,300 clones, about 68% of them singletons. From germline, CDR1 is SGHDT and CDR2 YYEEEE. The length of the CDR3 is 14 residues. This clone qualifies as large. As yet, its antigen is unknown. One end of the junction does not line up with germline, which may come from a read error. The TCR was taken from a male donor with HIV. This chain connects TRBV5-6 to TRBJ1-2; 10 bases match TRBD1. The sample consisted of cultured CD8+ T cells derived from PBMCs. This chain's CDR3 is CASSDPGTGVLGAF. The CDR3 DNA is TGTGCCAGCAGCGATCCCGGGACAGGGGTCCTCGGTGCCTTC.